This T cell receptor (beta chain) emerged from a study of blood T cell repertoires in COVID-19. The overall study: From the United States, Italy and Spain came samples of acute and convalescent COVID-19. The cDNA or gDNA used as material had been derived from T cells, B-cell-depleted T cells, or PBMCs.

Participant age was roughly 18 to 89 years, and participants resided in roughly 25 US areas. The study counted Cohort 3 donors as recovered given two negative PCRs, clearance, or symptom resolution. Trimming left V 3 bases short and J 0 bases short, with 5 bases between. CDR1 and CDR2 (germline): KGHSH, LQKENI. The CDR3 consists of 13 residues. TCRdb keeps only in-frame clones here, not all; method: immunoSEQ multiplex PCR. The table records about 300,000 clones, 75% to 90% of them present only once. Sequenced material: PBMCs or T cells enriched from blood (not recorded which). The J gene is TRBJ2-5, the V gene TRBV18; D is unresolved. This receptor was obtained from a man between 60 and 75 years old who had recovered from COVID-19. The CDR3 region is CASSPMYQETQYF. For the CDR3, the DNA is TGTGCCAGCTCACCTATGTACCAAGAGACCCAGTACTTC. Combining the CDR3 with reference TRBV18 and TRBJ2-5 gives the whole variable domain NAGVMQNPRHLVRRRGQEARLRCSPMKGHSHVYWYRQLPEEGLKFMVYLQKENIIDESGMPKERFSAEFPKEGPSILRIQQVVRGDSAAYFCASSPMYQETQYFGPGTRLLVL.